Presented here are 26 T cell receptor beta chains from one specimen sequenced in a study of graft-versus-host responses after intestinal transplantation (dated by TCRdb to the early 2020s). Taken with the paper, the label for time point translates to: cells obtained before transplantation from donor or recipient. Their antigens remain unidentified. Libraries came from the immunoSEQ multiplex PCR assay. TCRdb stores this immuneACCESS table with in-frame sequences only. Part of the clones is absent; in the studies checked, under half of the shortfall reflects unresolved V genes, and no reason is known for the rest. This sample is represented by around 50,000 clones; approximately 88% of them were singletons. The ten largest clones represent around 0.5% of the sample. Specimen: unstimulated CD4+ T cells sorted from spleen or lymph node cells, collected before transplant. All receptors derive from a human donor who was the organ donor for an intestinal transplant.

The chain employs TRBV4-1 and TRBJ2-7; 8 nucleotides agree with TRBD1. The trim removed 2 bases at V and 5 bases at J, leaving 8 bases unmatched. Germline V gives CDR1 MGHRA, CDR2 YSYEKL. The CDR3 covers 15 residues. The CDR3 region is CASSQRTGQGDEQYF. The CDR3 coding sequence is TGCGCCAGCAGCCAACGGACAGGGCAGGGGGACGAGCAGTACTTC.

The DNA of the CDR3 is TGCGCCAGCAGCCAAGATTATAGTACAGCGAACTATGGCTACACCTTC. It translates to CASSQDYSTANYGYTF. V is TRBV4-1 and J is TRBJ1-2; D is undetermined. The CDR3 covers 16 residues. CDR1 and CDR2 from the germline V gene are MGHRA and YSYEKL. V dropped 0 bases and J dropped 2 bases, with 13 bases sitting between them.

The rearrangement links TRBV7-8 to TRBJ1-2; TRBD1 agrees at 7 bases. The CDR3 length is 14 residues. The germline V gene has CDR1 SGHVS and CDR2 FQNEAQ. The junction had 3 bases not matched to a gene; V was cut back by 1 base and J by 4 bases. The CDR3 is CASSLEGQFYGYTF. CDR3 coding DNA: TGTGCCAGCAGCTTAGAGGGACAGTTCTATGGCTACACCTTC.

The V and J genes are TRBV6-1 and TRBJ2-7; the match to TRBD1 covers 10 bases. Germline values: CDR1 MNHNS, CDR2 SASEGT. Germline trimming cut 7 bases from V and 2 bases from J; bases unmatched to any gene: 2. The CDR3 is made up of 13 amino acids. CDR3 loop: CASTDRGPYEQYF. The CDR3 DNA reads TGTGCCAGCACCGACAGGGGGCCCTACGAGCAGTACTTC.

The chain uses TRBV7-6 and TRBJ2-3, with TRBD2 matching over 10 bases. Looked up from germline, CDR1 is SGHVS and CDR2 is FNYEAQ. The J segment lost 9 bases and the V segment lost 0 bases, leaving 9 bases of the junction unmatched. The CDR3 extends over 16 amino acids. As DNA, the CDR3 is TGTGCCAGCAGCTTAGCGGCTAGCGGGGGCCGTGTAACGCAGTATTTT. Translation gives CASSLAASGGRVTQYF.

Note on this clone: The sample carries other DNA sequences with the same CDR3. Here the CDR3 DNA reads TGTGCTAGTGGTTTGGGGCGCGGGAGGGTGCAAGAGACCCAGTACTTC. This encodes CASGLGRGRVQETQYF. The chain uses TRBV12-5 and TRBJ2-5; 9 bases match TRBD2. The V and J ends lost 1 base and 2 bases, in that order; junction bases with no gene match: 5. Per germline, CDR1 LGHNT and CDR2 FRNRAP. The CDR3 runs 16 residues.

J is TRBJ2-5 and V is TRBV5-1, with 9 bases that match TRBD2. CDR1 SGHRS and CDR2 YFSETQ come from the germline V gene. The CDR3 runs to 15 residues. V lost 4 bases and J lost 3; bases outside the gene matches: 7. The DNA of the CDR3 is TGCGCCAGCAGCGGGGGGCGACTAGCGGAAGAGACCCAGTACTTC. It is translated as CASSGGRLAEETQYF.

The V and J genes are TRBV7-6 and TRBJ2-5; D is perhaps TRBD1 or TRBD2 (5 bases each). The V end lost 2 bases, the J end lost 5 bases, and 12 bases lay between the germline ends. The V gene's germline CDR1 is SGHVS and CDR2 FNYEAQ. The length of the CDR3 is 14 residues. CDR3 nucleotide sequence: TGTGCCAGCAGCTTACCTGGGACGGGGGAGACCCAGTACTTC. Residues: CASSLPGTGETQYF.

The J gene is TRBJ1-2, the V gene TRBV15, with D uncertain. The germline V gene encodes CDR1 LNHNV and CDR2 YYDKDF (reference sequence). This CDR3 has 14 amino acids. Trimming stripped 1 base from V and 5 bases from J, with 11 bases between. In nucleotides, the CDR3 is TGTGCCACCAGCAGAGGATCGGACTCATATGGCTACACCTTC. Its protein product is CATSRGSDSYGYTF. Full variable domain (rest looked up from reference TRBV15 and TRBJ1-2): DAMVIQNPRYQVTQFGKPVTLSCSQTLNHNVMYWYQQKSSQAPKLLFHYYDKDFNNEADTPDNFQSRRPNTSFCFLDIRSPGLGDTAMYLCATSRGSDSYGYTFGSGTRLTVV.

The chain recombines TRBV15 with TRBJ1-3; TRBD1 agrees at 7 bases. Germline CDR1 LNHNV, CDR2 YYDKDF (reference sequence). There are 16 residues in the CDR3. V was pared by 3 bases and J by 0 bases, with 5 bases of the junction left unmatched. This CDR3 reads CATSRGQMSSGNTIYF. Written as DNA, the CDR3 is TGTGCCACCAGCAGGGGACAGATGAGCTCTGGAAACACCATATATTTT.

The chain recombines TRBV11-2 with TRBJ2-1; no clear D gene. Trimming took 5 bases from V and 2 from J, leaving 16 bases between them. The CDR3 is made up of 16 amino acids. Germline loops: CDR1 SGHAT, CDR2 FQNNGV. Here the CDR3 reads CASSRQSRAPYNEQFF. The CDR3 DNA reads TGTGCCAGCAGCCGCCAGTCGAGAGCCCCCTACAATGAGCAGTTCTTC.

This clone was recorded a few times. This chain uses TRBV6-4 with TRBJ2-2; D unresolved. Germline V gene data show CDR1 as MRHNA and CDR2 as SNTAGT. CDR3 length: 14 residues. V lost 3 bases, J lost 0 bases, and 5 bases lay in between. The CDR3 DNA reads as TGTGCCAGCAGTGAGACCTCGAACACCGGGGAGCTGTTTTTT. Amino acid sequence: CASSETSNTGELFF.

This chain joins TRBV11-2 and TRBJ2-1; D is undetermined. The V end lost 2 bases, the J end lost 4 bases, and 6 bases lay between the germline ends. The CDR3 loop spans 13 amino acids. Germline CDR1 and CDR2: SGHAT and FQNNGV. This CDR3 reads CASSLRRYNEQFF. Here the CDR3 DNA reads TGTGCCAGCAGCTTACGGCGGTACAATGAGCAGTTCTTC.

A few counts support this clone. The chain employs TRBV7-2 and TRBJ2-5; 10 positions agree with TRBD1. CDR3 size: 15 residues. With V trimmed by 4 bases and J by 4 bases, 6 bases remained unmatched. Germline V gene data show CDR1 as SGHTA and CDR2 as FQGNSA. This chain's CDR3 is CASSSTGGRGETQYF. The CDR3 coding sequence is TGTGCCAGCAGCTCGACAGGGGGCAGAGGAGAGACCCAGTACTTC.

DNA for the CDR3: TGTGCCAGTAGTGCCCCGGGACAGGGAATGTACACTGAAGCTTTCTTT. Residues: CASSAPGQGMYTEAFF. This rearrangement joins TRBV19 to TRBJ1-1; TRBD1 aligns across 9 bases. This CDR3 region has 16 residues. The V gene end was trimmed by 5 bases and the J gene end by 3 bases; junction bases not matched to a gene: 10. The germline V gene has CDR1 LNHDA and CDR2 SQIVND (reference sequence).

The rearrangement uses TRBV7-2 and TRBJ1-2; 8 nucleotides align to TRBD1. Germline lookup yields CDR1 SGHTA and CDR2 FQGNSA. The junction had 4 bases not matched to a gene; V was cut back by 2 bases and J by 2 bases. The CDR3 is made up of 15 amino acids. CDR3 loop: CASSLPDRANYGYTF. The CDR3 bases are TGTGCCAGCAGCTTACCGGACAGGGCCAACTATGGCTACACCTTC.

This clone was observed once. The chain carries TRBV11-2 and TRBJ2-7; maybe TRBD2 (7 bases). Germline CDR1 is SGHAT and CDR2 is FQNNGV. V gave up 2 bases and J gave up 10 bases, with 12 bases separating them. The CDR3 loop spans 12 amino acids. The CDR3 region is CASSLIGGEQYF. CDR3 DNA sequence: TGTGCCAGCAGCTTAATAGGGGGGGAACAGTACTTC. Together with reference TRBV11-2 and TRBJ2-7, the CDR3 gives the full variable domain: EAGVAQSPRYKIIEKRQSVAFWCNPISGHATLYWYQQILGQGPKLLIQFQNNGVVDDSQLPKDRFSAERLKGVDSTLKIQPAKLEDSAVYLCASSLIGGEQYFGPGTRLTVT.

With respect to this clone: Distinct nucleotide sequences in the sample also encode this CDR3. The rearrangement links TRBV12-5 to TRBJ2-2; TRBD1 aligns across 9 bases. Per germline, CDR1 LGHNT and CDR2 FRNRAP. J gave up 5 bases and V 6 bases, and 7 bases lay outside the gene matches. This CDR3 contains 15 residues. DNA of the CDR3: TGTGCTAGTGGGCGCATGACAGGGGGTACCGGGGAGCTGTTTTTT. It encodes CASGRMTGGTGELFF.

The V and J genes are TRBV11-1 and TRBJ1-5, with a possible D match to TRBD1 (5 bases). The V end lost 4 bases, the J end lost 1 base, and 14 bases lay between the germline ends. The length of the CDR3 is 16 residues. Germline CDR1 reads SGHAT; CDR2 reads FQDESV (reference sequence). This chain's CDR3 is CASSSRDKLSNQPQHF. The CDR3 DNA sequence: TGTGCCAGCAGCTCCAGGGATAAGCTGAGCAATCAGCCCCAGCATTTT.

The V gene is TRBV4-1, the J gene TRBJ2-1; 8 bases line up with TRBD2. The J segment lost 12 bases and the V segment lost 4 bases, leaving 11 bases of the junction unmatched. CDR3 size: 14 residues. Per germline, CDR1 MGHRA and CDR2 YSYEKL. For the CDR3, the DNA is TGCGCCAGCAGCCTATCGACTAGCGTGAGGTCGCAGTTCTTC. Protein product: CASSLSTSVRSQFF.

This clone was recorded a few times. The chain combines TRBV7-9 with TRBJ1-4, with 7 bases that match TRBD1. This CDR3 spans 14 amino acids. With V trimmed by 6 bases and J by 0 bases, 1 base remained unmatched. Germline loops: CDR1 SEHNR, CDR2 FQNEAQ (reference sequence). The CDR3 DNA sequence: TGTGCCAGCAGAGGGACAGCAACTAATGAAAAACTGTTTTTT. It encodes CASRGTATNEKLFF.

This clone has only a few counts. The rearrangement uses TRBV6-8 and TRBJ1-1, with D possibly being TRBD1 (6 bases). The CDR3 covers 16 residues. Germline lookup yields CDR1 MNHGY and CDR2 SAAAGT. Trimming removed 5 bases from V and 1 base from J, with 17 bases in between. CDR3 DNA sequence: TGTGCCAGCAGTCCCCGACAGGCCTCTGGGAACACTGAAGCTTTCTTT. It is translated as CASSPRQASGNTEAFF.

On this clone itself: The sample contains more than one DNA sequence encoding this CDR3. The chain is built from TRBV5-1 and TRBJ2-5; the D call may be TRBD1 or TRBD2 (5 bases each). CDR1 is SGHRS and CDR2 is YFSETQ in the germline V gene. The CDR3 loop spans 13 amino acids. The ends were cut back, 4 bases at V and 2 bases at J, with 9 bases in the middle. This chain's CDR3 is CASSQGAQETQYF. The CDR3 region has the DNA TGCGCCAGCAGCCAGGGAGCTCAAGAGACCCAGTACTTC.

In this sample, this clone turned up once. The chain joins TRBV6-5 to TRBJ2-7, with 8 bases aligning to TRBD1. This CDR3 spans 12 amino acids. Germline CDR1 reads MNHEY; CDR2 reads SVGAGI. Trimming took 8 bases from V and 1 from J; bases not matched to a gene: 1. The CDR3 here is CASQGASYEQYF. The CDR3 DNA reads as TGTGCCAGCCAGGGGGCGTCCTACGAGCAGTACTTC.

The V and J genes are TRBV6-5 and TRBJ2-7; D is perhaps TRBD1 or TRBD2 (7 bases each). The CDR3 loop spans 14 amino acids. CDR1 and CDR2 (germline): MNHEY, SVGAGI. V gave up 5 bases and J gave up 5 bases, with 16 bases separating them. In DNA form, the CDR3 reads TGTGCCAGCAGTACCCCGCAGGGGGGGAACGAGCAGTACTTC. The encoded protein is CASSTPQGGNEQYF.

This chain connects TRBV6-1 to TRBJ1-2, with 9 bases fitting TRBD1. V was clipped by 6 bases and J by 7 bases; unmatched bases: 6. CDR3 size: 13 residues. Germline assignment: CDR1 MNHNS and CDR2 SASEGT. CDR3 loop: CASRWDRASGYTF. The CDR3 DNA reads TGTGCCAGCAGATGGGACAGGGCAAGTGGCTACACCTTC.